These 21 T cell receptor beta chains share one sample of origin, sequenced in a study of blood T cell repertoires in COVID-19. Generated by immunoSEQ multiplex PCR, the TCRdb table keeps only in-frame clones and is missing some. The table has over 100,000 clones, around 81% seen once. The specimen sequenced was peripheral blood. The receptor set was obtained from a woman in her sixties with active or convalescent COVID-19.

The CDR3 loop is CASSLEVNYGYTF. The CDR3 nucleotides are TGTGCCAGCAGTTTAGAGGTTAACTATGGCTACACCTTC. The chain combines TRBV28 with TRBJ1-2; no definite D call. Per germline, CDR1 MDHEN and CDR2 SYDVKM. Trimming removed 2 bases from V and 1 base from J, with 5 bases in between. The CDR3 runs to 13 residues.

This rearrangement joins TRBV5-1 to TRBJ1-1; D is possibly TRBD1 (5 bases). This CDR3 spans 15 amino acids. Trimming left V 1 base short and J 0 bases short, with 10 bases between. The germline gives CDR1 SGHRS, CDR2 YFSETQ. The chain's CDR3 is CASSLQGVLNTEAFF. The CDR3 DNA reads TGCGCCAGCAGCTTGCAGGGCGTACTGAACACTGAAGCTTTCTTT. Full variable domain (missing parts from reference TRBV5-1 and TRBJ1-1): KAGVTQTPRYLIKTRGQQVTLSCSPISGHRSVSWYQQTPGQGLQFLFEYFSETQRNKGNFPGRFSGRQFSNSRSEMNVSTLELGDSALYLCASSLQGVLNTEAFFGQGTRLTVV.

The chain uses TRBV5-4 and TRBJ1-1; 9 bases are shared with TRBD1. V dropped 2 bases and J dropped 4; count of bases not matched to a gene: 9. The germline V gene encodes CDR1 SGHNT and CDR2 YYREEE (reference sequence). This CDR3 region has 16 residues. In DNA form, the CDR3 reads TGTGCCAGCAGCTTTGGGTGGGGACAGGGAGCCACTGAAGCTTTCTTT. Translating gives CASSFGWGQGATEAFF.

This clone has only a few counts. The chain employs TRBV11-2 and TRBJ1-4; no clear D. Germline assignment: CDR1 SGHAT and CDR2 FQNNGV. This CDR3 has 11 amino acids. The germline V and J ends were trimmed by 5 bases and 5 bases, with 3 bases remaining between them. CDR3 bases: TGTGCCAGCAGCCTCAATGAAAAACTGTTTTTT. Protein: CASSLNEKLFF.

This sequence joins TRBV18 and TRBJ2-7, with no clear D. The germline V and J ends were trimmed by 2 bases and 0 bases, with 11 bases remaining between them. The CDR3 has 15 residues. Germline V lookup: CDR1 KGHSH, CDR2 LQKENI. The CDR3 here is CASSPNTMSSYEQYV. The CDR3 DNA follows: TGTGCCAGCTCACCAAATACCATGAGCTCCTACGAGCAGTACGTC.

The rearrangement joins TRBV3-1 (or the pseudogene TRBV3-2) to TRBJ1-2; no clear D gene. V gave up 3 bases and J gave up 4 bases, with 3 bases separating them. Germline values: CDR1 LGHDT, CDR2 YNNKEL (reference sequence). The length of the CDR3 is 11 residues. This CDR3 is CASSHRYGYTF. The CDR3 DNA reads as TGTGCCAGCAGCCACCGCTATGGCTACACCTTC.

The chain uses TRBV6-2 or TRBV6-3 and TRBJ1-2; D may be TRBD1 (6 bases). V shed 5 bases and J shed 4 bases, with 11 bases lying between them. The CDR3 sequence is 13 residues long. Germline CDR1 reads MNHEY; CDR2 reads SVGEGT. CDR3 in DNA: TGTGCCAGCAGTCTGGGGGCGGTCTATGGCTACACCTTC. It specifies CASSLGAVYGYTF.

The chain carries TRBV5-1 and TRBJ2-1; 7 nucleotides agree with TRBD2. V lost 2 bases, J lost 8 bases, and 10 bases stayed unmatched. The V gene's germline CDR1 is SGHRS and CDR2 YFSETQ. CDR3 length: 15 amino acids. CDR3: CASSLFAAGRDEQFF. The DNA of the CDR3 is TGCGCCAGCAGCTTATTCGCAGCGGGGAGGGATGAGCAGTTCTTC.

The gene calls are TRBV4-3 and TRBJ1-1; 7 bases fit TRBD1. Unmatched junction bases numbered 16, after V lost 4 bases and J lost 5 bases. CDR1 is LGHNA and CDR2 is YSLEER in the germline V gene. The CDR3 covers 17 residues. CDR3 sequence: CASSRGTQGGGRTEAFF. Written as DNA, the CDR3 is TGCGCCAGCAGCCGTGGAACCCAGGGGGGAGGACGTACTGAAGCTTTCTTT.

The chain links TRBV3-1 (or the pseudogene TRBV3-2) to TRBJ2-3, with TRBD2 matching over 9 bases. Trimming at V came to 4 bases and at J to 6 bases, leaving 20 bases not matched to a gene. The germline gives CDR1 LGHDT, CDR2 YNNKEL (reference sequence). The CDR3 runs 19 residues. Here the CDR3 reads CASSPGGGGAVIGSDTQYF. DNA for the CDR3: TGTGCCAGCAGCCCAGGAGGCGGGGGGGCCGTAATAGGGTCGGATACGCAGTATTTT.

The chain uses TRBV3-1 (or the pseudogene TRBV3-2) and TRBJ2-3; 8 nucleotides align to TRBD1. This CDR3 contains 16 residues. Germline values: CDR1 LGHDT, CDR2 YNNKEL (reference sequence). J gave up 3 bases and V 2 bases, and 7 bases lay outside the gene matches. The CDR3 coding sequence is TGTGCCAGCAGCCAATTTACGAGACAGGGGACAGATACGCAGTATTTT. Translated: CASSQFTRQGTDTQYF.

The chain uses TRBV29-1 and TRBJ2-7; no definite D call. Germline loops: CDR1 SQVTM, CDR2 ANQGSEA. This CDR3 is built from 16 residues. V lost 4 bases and J lost 3, with 22 bases in between. CDR3 residues: CSVVWQHYSAVYEQYF. The CDR3 coding sequence is TGCAGCGTTGTCTGGCAGCACTATTCGGCGGTCTACGAGCAGTACTTC.

The gene calls are TRBV9 and TRBJ2-7; TRBD2 is a possible D gene (5 bases). Trimming removed 4 bases from V and 0 bases from J, with 20 bases in between. Germline V CDR1 and CDR2: SGDLS, YYNGEE. The CDR3 has 17 residues. The CDR3 DNA sequence: TGTGCCAGCAGCCCCCCGTCTCACGGGATCTTCTCCTACGAGCAGTACTTC. Protein product: CASSPPSHGIFSYEQYF.

The rearrangement joins TRBV28 to TRBJ2-7; 10 nucleotides agree with TRBD2. The trim removed 8 bases at V and 5 bases at J, leaving 12 bases unmatched. This CDR3 is built from 15 residues. The V gene's germline CDR1 is MDHEN and CDR2 SYDVKM. The CDR3 here is CASSVWGTSAHEQYF. CDR3 DNA: TGTGCCAGCTCAGTTTGGGGGACTAGCGCCCACGAGCAGTACTTC. The full variable domain, with the rest looked up from reference TRBV28 and TRBJ2-7, is DVKVTQSSRYLVKRTGEKVFLECVQDMDHENMFWYRQDPGLGLRLIYFSYDVKMKEKGDIPEGYSVSREKKERFSLILESASTNQTSMYLCASSVWGTSAHEQYFGPGTRLTVT.

This chain connects TRBV19 to TRBJ1-4; TRBD1 matches at 8 bases. The germline V gene has CDR1 LNHDA and CDR2 SQIVND (reference sequence). The CDR3 runs 16 residues. The J segment lost 0 bases and the V segment lost 6 bases, leaving 6 bases of the junction unmatched. CDR3 nucleotides: TGTGCCAGTAGCCAGGGACAGGCCGCAACTAATGAAAAACTGTTTTTT. Translation gives CASSQGQAATNEKLFF.

The chain has TRBV24-1 and TRBJ1-4; D remains unclear. CDR1 and CDR2 (germline): KGHDR, SFDVKD. This CDR3 is 14 amino acids long. Trimming stripped 3 bases from V and 5 bases from J, with 9 bases between. Here the CDR3 reads CATSDGGWNEKLFF. The CDR3 region has the DNA TGTGCCACCAGTGATGGCGGTTGGAATGAAAAACTGTTTTTT.

J is TRBJ1-3 and V is TRBV9; a possible D gene is TRBD1 (5 bases). Trimming pared 5 bases from V and 0 bases from J, leaving 12 bases between. The germline V gene has CDR1 SGDLS and CDR2 YYNGEE. The CDR3 sequence is 15 residues long. The DNA of the CDR3 is TGTGCCAGCAGTACAGGTACCTACTCTGGAAACACCATATATTTT. Translating it yields CASSTGTYSGNTIYF.

The chain links TRBV7-8 to TRBJ2-1; the match to TRBD2 covers 8 bases. The CDR3 is made up of 17 amino acids. V lost 2 bases, J lost 7 bases, and 13 bases stayed unmatched. From germline, CDR1 is SGHVS and CDR2 FQNEAQ. CDR3 coding DNA: TGTGCCAGCAGCTTAAACTCCGTTGTAGCGGGGAGGAATGAGCAGTTCTTC. As protein: CASSLNSVVAGRNEQFF.

This clone was counted a few times. This rearrangement joins TRBV27 to TRBJ1-1; 7 nucleotides match TRBD1. This CDR3 is 14 amino acids long. V was clipped by 6 bases and J by 5 bases; unmatched bases: 9. The germline V gene has CDR1 MNHEY and CDR2 SMNVEV (reference sequence). The CDR3 nucleotides are TGTGCCAGCAGCCAAACAGGGGTGGGGACTGAAGCTTTCTTT. This gives the protein CASSQTGVGTEAFF.

The chain couples TRBV11-2 to TRBJ2-7; possibly TRBD1 for D (5 bases). V lost 0 bases and J 12 bases, leaving 15 bases between the germline ends. The germline CDR1 and CDR2 sequences are SGHAT and FQNNGV. The length of the CDR3 is 13 residues. The CDR3 sequence is CASSLDQGSKPYF. Written as DNA, the CDR3 is TGTGCCAGCAGCTTAGATCAGGGATCCAAGCCGTACTTC.

The chain links TRBV30 to TRBJ2-5; 8 bases match TRBD1. This CDR3 is 14 amino acids long. CDR1 GTSNPN and CDR2 SVGIG come from the germline V gene (reference sequence). After removal of 2 bases from V and 2 bases from J, the junction contained 4 bases not matched to a gene. The DNA of the CDR3 is TGTGCCTGGAGTCCCAGGGGGCGTCAAGAGACCCAGTACTTC. This sequence encodes CAWSPRGRQETQYF.